Below, 5 T cell receptor beta chains from the same sample are listed, as sequenced in a study of blood T cell repertoires in COVID-19. Using immunoSEQ multiplex PCR, the repertoire was profiled, and TCRdb retains in-frame clones only, with some absent. The sample contains about 180,000 clones, 80% to 90% of which appear only once. Sequencing was carried out using peripheral blood. The source is a man between 18 and 29 years old who had recovered from COVID-19.

This chain links TRBV6-5 with TRBJ2-7, with 9 bases matching TRBD2. Germline V gene data show CDR1 as MNHEY and CDR2 as SVGAGI. The J segment lost 2 bases and the V segment lost 8 bases, leaving 4 bases of the junction unmatched. The CDR3 totals 13 residues. The DNA of the CDR3 is TGTGCCAGCGGATTAGCGGGGGCCTACGAGCAGTACTTC. Translation gives CASGLAGAYEQYF.

This chain uses TRBV5-1 with TRBJ1-2; 8 positions agree with TRBD1. Germline assignment: CDR1 SGHRS and CDR2 YFSETQ. V gave up 1 base and J gave up 3 bases; unmatched junction bases: 5. This CDR3 spans 15 amino acids. For the CDR3, the DNA is TGCGCCAGCAGCTTGAGGCCACAGGGGGACTATGGCTACACCTTC. It yields the protein CASSLRPQGDYGYTF.

This rearrangement joins TRBV28 to TRBJ1-2, with unresolved D. Germline-derived CDR1 and CDR2 are MDHEN and SYDVKM. The ends were cut back, 7 bases at V and 1 base at J, with 13 bases in the middle. The CDR3 has 14 residues. DNA of the CDR3: TGTGCCAGCACCAGAGGTTCGGGTAACTATGGCTACACCTTC. It yields the protein CASTRGSGNYGYTF.

This clone was seen only once. The V call is TRBV4-2, the J call TRBJ2-4; 9 positions agree with TRBD2. The CDR3 runs 17 residues. Trimming took 0 bases from V and 2 from J; bases not matched to a gene: 5. Per the germline V gene, CDR1 is LGHNA and CDR2 is YNFKEQ. The CDR3 loop is CASSQDRLAGTKNIQYF. In DNA form, the CDR3 reads TGTGCCAGCAGCCAAGATAGGCTAGCGGGAACCAAAAACATTCAGTACTTC.

The chain has TRBV28 and TRBJ1-2; D call uncertain. V lost 2 bases to trimming and J lost 8 bases, with 15 bases between them. From germline, CDR1 is MDHEN and CDR2 SYDVKM. The CDR3 covers 14 residues. The CDR3 loop reads CASSLNGLPGGYTF. CDR3 nucleotide sequence: TGTGCCAGCAGTTTAAACGGGTTACCTGGGGGCTACACCTTC.